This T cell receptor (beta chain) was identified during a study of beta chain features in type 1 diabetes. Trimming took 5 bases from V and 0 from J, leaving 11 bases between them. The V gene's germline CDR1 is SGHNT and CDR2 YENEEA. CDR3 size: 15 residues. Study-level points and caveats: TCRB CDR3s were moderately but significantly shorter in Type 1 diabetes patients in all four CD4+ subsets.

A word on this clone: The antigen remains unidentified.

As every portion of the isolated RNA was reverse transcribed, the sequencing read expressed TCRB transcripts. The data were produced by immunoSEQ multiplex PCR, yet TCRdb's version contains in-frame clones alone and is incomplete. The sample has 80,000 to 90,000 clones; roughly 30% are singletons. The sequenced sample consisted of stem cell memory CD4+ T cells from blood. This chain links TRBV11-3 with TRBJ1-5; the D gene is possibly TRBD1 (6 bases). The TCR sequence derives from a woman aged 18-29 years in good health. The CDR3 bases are TGTGCCAGCAGCCCCAGACAGGTTAGCAATCAGCCCCAGCATTTT. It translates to CASSPRQVSNQPQHF.